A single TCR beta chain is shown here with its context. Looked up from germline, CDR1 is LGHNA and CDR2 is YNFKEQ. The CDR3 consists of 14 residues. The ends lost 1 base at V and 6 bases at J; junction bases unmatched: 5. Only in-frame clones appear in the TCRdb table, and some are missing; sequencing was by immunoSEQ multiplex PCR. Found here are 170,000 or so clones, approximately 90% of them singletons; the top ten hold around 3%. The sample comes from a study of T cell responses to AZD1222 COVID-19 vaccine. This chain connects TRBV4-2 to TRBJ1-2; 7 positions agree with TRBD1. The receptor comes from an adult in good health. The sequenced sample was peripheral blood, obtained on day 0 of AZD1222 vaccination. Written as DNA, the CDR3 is TGTGCCAGCAGCCAAGGTGGTCAGGGGGATGGCTACACCTTC. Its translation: CASSQGGQGDGYTF.